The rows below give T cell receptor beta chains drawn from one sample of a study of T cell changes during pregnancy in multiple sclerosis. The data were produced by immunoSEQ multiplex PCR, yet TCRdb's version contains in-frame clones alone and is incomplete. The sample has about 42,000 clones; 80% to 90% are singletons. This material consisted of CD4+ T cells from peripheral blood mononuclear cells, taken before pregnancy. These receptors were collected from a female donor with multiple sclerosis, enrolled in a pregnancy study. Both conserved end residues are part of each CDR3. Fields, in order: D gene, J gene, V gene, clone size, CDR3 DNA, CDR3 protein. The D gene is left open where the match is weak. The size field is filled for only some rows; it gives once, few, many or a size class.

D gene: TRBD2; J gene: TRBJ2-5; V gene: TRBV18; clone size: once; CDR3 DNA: TGTGCCAGCTCACCGCGTTCGAGACTAGCGACGGAGACCCAGTACTTC; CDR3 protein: CASSPRSRLATETQYF
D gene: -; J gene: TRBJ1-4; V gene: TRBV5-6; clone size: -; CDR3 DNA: TGTGCCAGCAGCTTGGTTGGGGCAGCAGCAACTAATGAAAAACTGTTTTTT; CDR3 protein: CASSLVGAAATNEKLFF
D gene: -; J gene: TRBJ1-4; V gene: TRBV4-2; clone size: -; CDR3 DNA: TGTGCCAGCAGCCTGGGACTGAATAATGAAAAACTGTTTTTT; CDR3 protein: CASSLGLNNEKLFF
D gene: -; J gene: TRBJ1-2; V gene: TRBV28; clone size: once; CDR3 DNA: TGTGCCAGCAGTGACCCCAGGGTTTCAGGGGGCTACACCTTC; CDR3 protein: CASSDPRVSGGYTF
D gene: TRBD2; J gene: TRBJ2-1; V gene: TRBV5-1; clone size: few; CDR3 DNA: TGCGCCAGCAGCTTAACTAGCGGGAGCTACTATGAGCAGTTCTTC; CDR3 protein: CASSLTSGSYYEQFF
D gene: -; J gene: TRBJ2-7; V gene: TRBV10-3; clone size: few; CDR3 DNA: TGTGCCATCAGACCCGGGAGAGGGCAAACCTACGAGCAGTACTTC; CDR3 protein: CAIRPGRGQTYEQYF
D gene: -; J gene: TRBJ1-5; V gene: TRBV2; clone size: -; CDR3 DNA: TGTGCCAGCAAAAATGCACAGGGAAGTGGCAATCAGCCCCAGCATTTT; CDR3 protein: CASKNAQGSGNQPQHF
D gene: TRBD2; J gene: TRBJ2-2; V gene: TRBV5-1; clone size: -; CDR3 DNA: TGCGCCAGCAGCTTGGAGCGGGGGGGCTACACCGGGGAGCTGTTTTTT; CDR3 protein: CASSLERGGYTGELFF
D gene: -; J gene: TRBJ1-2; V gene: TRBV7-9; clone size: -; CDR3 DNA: TGTGCCAGCAGCTTAGGCAGAAACTATGGCTACACCTTC; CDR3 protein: CASSLGRNYGYTF
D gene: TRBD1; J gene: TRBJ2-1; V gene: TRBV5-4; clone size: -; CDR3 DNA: TGTGCCAGCAGCCGGACAGGGTACGGGGGCTCCTACAATGAGCAGTTCTTC; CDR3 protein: CASSRTGYGGSYNEQFF
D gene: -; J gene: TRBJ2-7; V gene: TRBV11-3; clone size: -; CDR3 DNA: TGTGCCAGCAGCTTAGGCGGCGACTACTCCTACGAGCAGTACTTC; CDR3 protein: CASSLGGDYSYEQYF
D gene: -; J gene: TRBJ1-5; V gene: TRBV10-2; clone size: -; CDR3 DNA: TGCGCCAGCCGCACGTCGGGTTATAGCAATCAGCCCCAGCATTTT; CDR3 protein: CASRTSGYSNQPQHF
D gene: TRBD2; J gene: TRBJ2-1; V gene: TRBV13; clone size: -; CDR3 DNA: TGTGCCAGCAGCCCCTTGGCGGGAGGGCGACCTGAGCAGTTCTTC; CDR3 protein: CASSPLAGGRPEQFF
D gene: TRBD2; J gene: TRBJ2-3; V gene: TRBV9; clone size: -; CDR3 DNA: TGTGCCAGCAGCGTAAGCACCGGGAGGGCCACAGATACGCAGTATTTT; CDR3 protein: CASSVSTGRATDTQYF
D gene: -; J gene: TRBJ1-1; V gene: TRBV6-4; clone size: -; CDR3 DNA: TGTGCCAGCAGCGAGGACAGTTACACTGAAGCTTTCTTT; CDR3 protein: CASSEDSYTEAFF
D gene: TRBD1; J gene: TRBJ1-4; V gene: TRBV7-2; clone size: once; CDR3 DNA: TGTGCCAGCAGCTTAGGGACAGGAGAGAAACAACTGTTTTTT; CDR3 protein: CASSLGTGEKQLFF
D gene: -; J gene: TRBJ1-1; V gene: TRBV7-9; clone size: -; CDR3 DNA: TGTGCCAGCAGCTTAGAAGGTTGGGCAGGCCCTGAAGCTTTCTTT; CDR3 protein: CASSLEGWAGPEAFF
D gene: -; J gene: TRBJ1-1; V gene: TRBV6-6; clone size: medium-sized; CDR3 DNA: TGTGCCAGCAGTTACTCGACAGCGAACACTGAAGCTTTCTTT; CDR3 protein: CASSYSTANTEAFF
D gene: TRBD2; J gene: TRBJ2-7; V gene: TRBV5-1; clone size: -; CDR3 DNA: TGCGCCAGCTCGGCTTTAGAGCGGGGATCCTACGAGCAGTACTTC; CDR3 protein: CASSALERGSYEQYF
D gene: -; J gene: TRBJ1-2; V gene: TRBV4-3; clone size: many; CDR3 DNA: TGCGCCAGCAGCCAGGCGGTGGGGGGGGCAGGCTATGGCTACACCTTC; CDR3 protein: CASSQAVGGAGYGYTF
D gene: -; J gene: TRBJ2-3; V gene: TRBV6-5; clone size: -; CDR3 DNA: TGTGCCAGCGCGGGGTGGGCAGATACGCAGTATTTT; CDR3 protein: CASAGWADTQYF
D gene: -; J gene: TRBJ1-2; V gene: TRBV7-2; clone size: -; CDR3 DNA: TGTGCCAGCAGCCCGGCGGGCGCTAACTATGGCTACACCTTC; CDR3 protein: CASSPAGANYGYTF
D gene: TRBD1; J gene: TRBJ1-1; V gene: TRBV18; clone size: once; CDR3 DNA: TGTGCCAGCTCACTGGACAGGGTCGACACTGAAGCTTTCTTT; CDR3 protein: CASSLDRVDTEAFF
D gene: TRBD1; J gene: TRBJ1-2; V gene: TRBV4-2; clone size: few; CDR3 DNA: TGTGCCAGCAGCCGAAAAGGGACAGGGGGCCACACTAATGGCTACACCTTC; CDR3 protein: CASSRKGTGGHTNGYTF
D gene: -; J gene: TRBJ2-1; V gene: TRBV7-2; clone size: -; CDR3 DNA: TGTGCCAGCAGCTTTCAAAGCCACTCTAACAATGAGCAGTTCTTC; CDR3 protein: CASSFQSHSNNEQFF
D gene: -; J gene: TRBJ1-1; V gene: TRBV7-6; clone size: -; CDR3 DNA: TGTGCCAGCAGCTGGGGCCGGAACACTGAAGCTTTCTTT; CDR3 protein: CASSWGRNTEAFF
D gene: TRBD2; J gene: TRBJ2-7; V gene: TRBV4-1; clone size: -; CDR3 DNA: TGCGCCAGCAGCCAAGAGTTTCTAGCGGGAGACTACGAGCAGTACTTC; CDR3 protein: CASSQEFLAGDYEQYF
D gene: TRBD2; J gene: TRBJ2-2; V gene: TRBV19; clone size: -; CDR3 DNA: TGTGCCAGTAGTACGGGGGGTGCCACCGGGGAGCTGTTTTTT; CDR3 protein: CASSTGGATGELFF
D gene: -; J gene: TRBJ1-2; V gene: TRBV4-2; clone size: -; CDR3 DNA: TGTGCCAGCAGCCAAGTGGAGACGGGCTACACCTTC; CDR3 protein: CASSQVETGYTF
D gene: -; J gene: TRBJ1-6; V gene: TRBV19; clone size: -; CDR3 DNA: TGTGCCAGTAGTATAGATCTCGGGTCCGCAGGGAACCTCCACTTT; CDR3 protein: CASSIDLGSAGNLHF
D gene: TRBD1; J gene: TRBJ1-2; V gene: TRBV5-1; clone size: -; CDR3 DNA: TGCGCCAGCAGCTCTCGACAGGGATATGGCTACACCTTC; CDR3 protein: CASSSRQGYGYTF
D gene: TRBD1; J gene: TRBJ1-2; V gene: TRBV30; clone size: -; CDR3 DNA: TGTGCCTGGAATCAACAGGGGGCAGGGGGCTACACCTTC; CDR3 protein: CAWNQQGAGGYTF
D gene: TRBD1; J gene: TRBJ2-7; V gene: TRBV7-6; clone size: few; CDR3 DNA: TGTGCCAGCAGCTTAGCGGGGACAGGCCATAAGTACTTC; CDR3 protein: CASSLAGTGHKYF
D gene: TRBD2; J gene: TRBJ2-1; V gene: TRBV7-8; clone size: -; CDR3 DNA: TGTGCCAGCAGCAGGGGGACTAGCGGGAGTGTTAGTACTGAGCAGTTCTTC; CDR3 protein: CASSRGTSGSVSTEQFF
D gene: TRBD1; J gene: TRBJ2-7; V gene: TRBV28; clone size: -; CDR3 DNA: TGTGCCAGCAGTACCCGGACAGGGCCCTACTCCTACGAGCAGTACTTC; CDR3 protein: CASSTRTGPYSYEQYF
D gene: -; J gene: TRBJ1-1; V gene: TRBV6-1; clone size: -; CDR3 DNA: TGTGCCAGCAGTGCTGGGCTTTTTACGGGGACTGAAGCTTTCTTT; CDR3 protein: CASSAGLFTGTEAFF
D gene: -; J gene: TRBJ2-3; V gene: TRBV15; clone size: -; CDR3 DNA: TGTGCCACCAGCAGAGACGGGGGAGGTACAGATACGCAGTATTTT; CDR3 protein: CATSRDGGGTDTQYF
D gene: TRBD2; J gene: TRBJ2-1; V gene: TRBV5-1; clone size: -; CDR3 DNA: TGCGCCAGCAGTTCTATTAGCGGGAGTTTGGAGGATGAGCAGTTCTTC; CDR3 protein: CASSSISGSLEDEQFF
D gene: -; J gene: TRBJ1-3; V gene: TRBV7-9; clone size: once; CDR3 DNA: TGTGCCAGCAGCTTAGCGGGAGCCGGCTCTGGAAACACCATATATTTT; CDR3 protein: CASSLAGAGSGNTIYF
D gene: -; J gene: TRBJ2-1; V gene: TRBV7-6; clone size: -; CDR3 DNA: TGTGCCAGCACCACCCCCGGCAGGGTCAATGAGCAGTTCTTC; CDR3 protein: CASTTPGRVNEQFF
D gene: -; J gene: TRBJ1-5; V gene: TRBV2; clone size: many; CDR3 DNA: TGTGCCAGCAGTGGAGGCAGGGATTATCAGCCCCAGCATTTT; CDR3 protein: CASSGGRDYQPQHF
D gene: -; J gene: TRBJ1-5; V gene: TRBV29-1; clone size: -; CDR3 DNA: TGCAGCGTGAGGAATAGCAATCAGCCCCAGCATTTT; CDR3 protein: CSVRNSNQPQHF
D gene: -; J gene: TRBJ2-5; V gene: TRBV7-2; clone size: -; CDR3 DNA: TGTGCCACAACCAGGGAGGTCCAAGAGACCCAGTACTTC; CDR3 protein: CATTREVQETQYF
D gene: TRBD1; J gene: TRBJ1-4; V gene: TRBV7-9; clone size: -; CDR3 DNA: TGTGCCAGCAGCTGGAGACAGGGGGATTTACCTAATGAAAAACTGTTTTTT; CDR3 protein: CASSWRQGDLPNEKLFF
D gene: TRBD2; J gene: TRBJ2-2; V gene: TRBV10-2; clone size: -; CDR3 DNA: TGCGCCAGCAGTTGGACTAGCGGCACCGGGGAGCTGTTTTTT; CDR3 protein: CASSWTSGTGELFF
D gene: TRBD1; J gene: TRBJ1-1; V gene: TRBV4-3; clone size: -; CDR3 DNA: TGCGCCAGCAGTCGAGTCAGGGGGCTGAACACTGAAGCTTTCTTT; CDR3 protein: CASSRVRGLNTEAFF
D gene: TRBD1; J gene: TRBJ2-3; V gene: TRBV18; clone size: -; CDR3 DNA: TGTGCCAGCTCATCGGACAGGGGGTCGACGACAGATACGCAGTATTTT; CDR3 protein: CASSSDRGSTTDTQYF
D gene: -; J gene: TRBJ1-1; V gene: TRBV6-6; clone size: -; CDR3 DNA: TGTGCCAGCAGTTACTCGAGTCGGGGGAACACTGAAGCTTTCTTT; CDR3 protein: CASSYSSRGNTEAFF